This record concerns one TCR beta chain sequence. Using immunoSEQ multiplex PCR, the repertoire was profiled, and TCRdb retains in-frame clones only, with some absent. The sample records 150,000 or so clones, about 79% being singletons. Participants had their cohort set by participant-reported clinical history. Before being deemed recovered, Cohort 3 donors had two negative PCRs, clearance, or symptom resolution. The J segment lost 7 bases and the V segment lost 2 bases, leaving 6 bases of the junction unmatched. This CDR3 region has 15 residues. Germline V gene data show CDR1 as SGHRS and CDR2 as YFSETQ. The sample is drawn from a study of blood T cell repertoires in COVID-19. As for the study in general: Nucleic acid was either cDNA or gDNA, and it came from T cells, B-cell-depleted T cells, or PBMCs.

The sequence derives from a man over 45 who had recovered from COVID-19. J is TRBJ2-1 and V is TRBV5-1; 10 nucleotides agree with TRBD2. Material for sequencing was PBMCs or T cells enriched from blood (not recorded which). The CDR3 spells CASSLLAGLGNEQFF. CDR3 nucleotides: TGCGCCAGCAGCTTACTAGCGGGGTTAGGGAATGAGCAGTTCTTC. The whole variable domain, remainder taken from reference TRBV5-1 and TRBJ2-1, is KAGVTQTPRYLIKTRGQQVTLSCSPISGHRSVSWYQQTPGQGLQFLFEYFSETQRNKGNFPGRFSGRQFSNSRSEMNVSTLELGDSALYLCASSLLAGLGNEQFFGPGTRLTVL.